Presented here are 29 T cell receptor beta chains from one specimen sequenced in a study of multiple sclerosis patients with progressive multifocal leukoencephalopathy. Stated time point: time of PML onset. TCRdb keeps only in-frame clones here, not all; method: immunoSEQ multiplex PCR. The sample has tens of thousands of clones; 85% are singletons. The input for sequencing was PBMCs, taken from a patient treated with natalizumab. The receptor source for this set is a woman aged 25 to 39 with progressive multifocal leukoencephalopathy.

The genes are TRBV9 and TRBJ2-5; 7 bases match TRBD2. Losses at the gene ends were 6 bases for V and 1 base for J; bases not matched to a gene: 9. The germline V gene has CDR1 SGDLS and CDR2 YYNGEE. This CDR3 is 15 amino acids long. For the CDR3, the DNA is TGTGCCAGCACCGCGGGAGCACGGGGCCAAGAGACCCAGTACTTC. Its translation is CASTAGARGQETQYF.

This chain connects TRBV7-9 to TRBJ2-5; D is unresolved. CDR3 length equals 12 residues. V lost 5 bases and J 7 bases, leaving 11 bases between the germline ends. Germline V gene lookup returns CDR1 SEHNR and CDR2 FQNEAQ (reference sequence). CDR3: CASSPSPTTQYF. The CDR3 region has the DNA TGTGCCAGCAGCCCCAGCCCGACGACCCAGTACTTC.

The chain recombines TRBV5-1 with TRBJ1-1, with 8 bases that match TRBD1. CDR1 and CDR2 from the germline V gene are SGHRS and YFSETQ. V trimming: 5 bases; J trimming: 10 bases; junction bases outside the gene matches: 10. The CDR3 totals 13 residues. In DNA form, the CDR3 reads TGCGCCAGCAGGTCAGGGGGCGGCCCAGCAGCTTTCTTT. Its protein product is CASRSGGGPAAFF.

In regard to this clone: A far larger clone is one base from this, pointing to a likely read error. The chain carries TRBV15 and TRBJ2-7; D perhaps matches TRBD1 (5 bases). Trimming removed 2 bases from V and 1 base from J, with 12 bases in between. The CDR3 loop spans 15 amino acids. Germline assignment: CDR1 LNHNV and CDR2 YYDKDF (reference sequence). The CDR3 DNA sequence: TGTGCCACCAGCAGATATGGGTCAGGGTCCTACGAGCAGTACTTC. Its protein is CATSRYGSGSYEQYF.

The chain combines TRBV6-4 with TRBJ2-1; 13 bases align to TRBD2. This CDR3 comprises 19 residues. V was pared by 3 bases and J by 0 bases, with 8 bases of the junction left unmatched. The germline gives CDR1 MRHNA, CDR2 SNTAGT. CDR3 bases: TGTGCCAGCAGTGATTGGACTAGCGGGAGTGGGAGCTCCTACAATGAGCAGTTCTTC. Protein product: CASSDWTSGSGSSYNEQFF.

The chain employs TRBV7-9 and TRBJ2-1; no clear D gene. The V gene's germline CDR1 is SEHNR and CDR2 FQNEAQ (reference sequence). The V and J ends lost 1 base and 8 bases respectively, with 6 bases between them. The CDR3 consists of 12 residues. This chain's CDR3 is CASSLGTDEQFF. CDR3 coding DNA: TGTGCCAGCAGCTTAGGAACAGATGAGCAGTTCTTC.

About this clone: An end of the junction does not agree with germline; a read error may underlie this. The chain has TRBV29-1 and TRBJ1-2, with D unclear. The V gene's germline CDR1 is SQVTM and CDR2 ANQGSEA. CDR3 size: 11 residues. CDR3 loop: CSVLARYDYTF. The DNA of the CDR3 is TGCAGCGTCTTGGCAAGATATGACTACACCTTC.

The rearrangement uses TRBV7-8 and TRBJ1-2; the D is unclear. This CDR3 contains 15 residues. V dropped 5 bases and J dropped 0 bases, with 13 bases sitting between them. From germline, CDR1 is SGHVS and CDR2 FQNEAQ. CDR3 sequence reads: CASSVHDGANYGYTF. The CDR3, as DNA: TGTGCCAGCAGCGTCCACGACGGAGCTAACTATGGCTACACCTTC. Combining the CDR3 with reference TRBV7-8 and TRBJ1-2 gives the whole variable domain GAGVSQSPRYKVAKRGQDVALRCDPISGHVSLFWYQQALGQGPEFLTYFQNEAQLDKSGLPSDRFFAERPEGSVSTLKIQRTQQEDSAVYLCASSVHDGANYGYTFGSGTRLTVV.

The J gene is TRBJ2-7, the V gene TRBV2; D gene uncertain. This CDR3 spans 11 amino acids. Trimming removed 8 bases from V and 1 base from J, with 6 bases in between. Per germline, CDR1 SNHLY and CDR2 FYNNEI. CDR3 region: CASGKSYEQYF. The CDR3 region has the DNA TGTGCCAGCGGGAAATCCTACGAGCAGTACTTC.

This chain connects TRBV6-6 to TRBJ1-2; D gene ambiguous. V was shortened by 4 bases and J by 2 bases, with 8 bases between the two germline ends. The germline V gene has CDR1 MNHNY and CDR2 SVGAGI (reference sequence). The CDR3 is made up of 13 amino acids. In DNA form, the CDR3 reads TGTGCCAGCAGTTCTCAAGAAAACTATGGCTACACCTTC. Residues: CASSSQENYGYTF.

This rearrangement joins TRBV5-1 to TRBJ1-1; D is unclear. The CDR3 runs 12 residues. Germline V gene sequence: CDR1 SGHRS, CDR2 YFSETQ. The V end was cut by 1 base, the J end by 4 bases, with 5 bases between. CDR3 sequence (DNA): TGCGCCAGCAGCTTGTTTTCCACTGAAGCTTTCTTT. Its translation: CASSLFSTEAFF. Complete variable domain (other parts from reference TRBV5-1 and TRBJ1-1): KAGVTQTPRYLIKTRGQQVTLSCSPISGHRSVSWYQQTPGQGLQFLFEYFSETQRNKGNFPGRFSGRQFSNSRSEMNVSTLELGDSALYLCASSLFSTEAFFGQGTRLTVV.

This chain joins TRBV27 and TRBJ1-5; D remains ambiguous. CDR3 length: 15 amino acids. The germline gives CDR1 MNHEY, CDR2 SMNVEV (reference sequence). The V and J ends lost 2 bases and 3 bases respectively, with 11 bases between them. The CDR3 protein is CASSLTAAYNQPQHF. The CDR3 DNA sequence: TGTGCCAGCAGTTTAACGGCCGCTTACAATCAGCCCCAGCATTTT.

This clone was detected a few times. Other DNA sequences from this sample encode an identical CDR3 as well. The J gene is TRBJ2-7, the V gene TRBV6-5; TRBD1 is a possible D gene (6 bases). With 4 bases removed from V and 5 bases from J, the gap between germline ends came to 12 bases. The germline V gene has CDR1 MNHEY and CDR2 SVGAGI. The CDR3 has 13 residues. CDR3 bases: TGTGCCAGCAGTTCCAGGGGTGGGGACGAGCAGTACTTC. Its protein is CASSSRGGDEQYF.

The chain combines TRBV27 with TRBJ1-5; the D gene is possibly TRBD1 (6 bases). The V end lost 4 bases, the J end lost 9 bases, and 19 bases lay between the germline ends. CDR1 is MNHEY, CDR2 SMNVEV, per germline (reference sequence). The CDR3 totals 15 residues. The DNA of the CDR3 is TGTGCCAGCAGTTCCTACAGGGCTAGTTCTGCGCCCCAGCATTTT. Translated: CASSSYRASSAPQHF.

V and J are TRBV7-2 and TRBJ1-1; D not certain. The V and J ends lost 1 base and 3 bases respectively, with 12 bases between them. Germline V gives CDR1 SGHTA, CDR2 FQGNSA. This CDR3 comprises 15 residues. In DNA, the CDR3 is TGTGCCAGCAGCTTAGGGAATACAAGGGACACTGAAGCTTTCTTT. Amino acid sequence: CASSLGNTRDTEAFF.

The genes are TRBV19 and TRBJ2-7, with D perhaps given as TRBD1 or TRBD2 (5 bases each). The CDR3 runs 13 residues. Germline V gene sequence: CDR1 LNHDA, CDR2 SQIVND (reference sequence). Trimming stripped 5 bases from V and 6 bases from J, with 14 bases between. CDR3 sequence reads: CASSSGSQGEQYF. The CDR3 DNA follows: TGTGCCAGTAGTTCGGGGTCCCAGGGCGAGCAGTACTTC.

J is TRBJ2-7 and V is TRBV6-1; 9 positions agree with TRBD2. J gave up 3 bases and V 7 bases, and 10 bases lay outside the gene matches. From germline, CDR1 is MNHNS and CDR2 SASEGT. The CDR3 is 15 amino acids. This CDR3 reads CASTGAAGGSYEQYF. CDR3 DNA sequence: TGTGCCAGCACGGGGGCAGCGGGAGGAAGCTACGAGCAGTACTTC.

The V and J genes are TRBV15 and TRBJ2-1; TRBD2 might be the D (6 bases). Between the trimmed V and J ends, which lost 8 bases and 5 bases, there was a span of 31 bases. The CDR3 covers 19 residues. Germline CDR1 is LNHNV and CDR2 is YYDKDF (reference sequence). The CDR3 loop reads CATHVLRDSSQPYDNEQFF. The DNA for the CDR3 is TGTGCCACCCACGTCCTTCGGGACTCCTCTCAACCCTATGACAATGAGCAGTTCTTC.

The J gene is TRBJ1-2, the V gene TRBV4-1; D remains ambiguous. The germline gives CDR1 MGHRA, CDR2 YSYEKL. V was cut by 0 bases and J by 7 bases, with 9 bases left in between. There are 13 residues in the CDR3. This chain's CDR3 is CASSQDFRFGYTF. DNA for the CDR3: TGCGCCAGCAGCCAAGATTTCAGGTTTGGCTACACCTTC.

The rearrangement links TRBV7-6 to TRBJ2-7, with 8 nucleotides matching TRBD2. The CDR3 length is 18 residues. The ends lost 5 bases at V and 7 bases at J; junction bases unmatched: 22. CDR1 is SGHVS and CDR2 is FNYEAQ in the germline V gene. CDR3 DNA sequence: TGTGCCAGCAGCCTAGACCGGGGGCGGGGGAGCGGGGGTAGTGAGCAGTACTTC. This sequence encodes CASSLDRGRGSGGSEQYF.

This sequence joins TRBV30 and TRBJ1-4, with D tentatively TRBD1 (5 bases). The V end lost 3 bases, the J end lost 13 bases, and 21 bases lay between the germline ends. CDR1 is GTSNPN, CDR2 SVGIG, per germline (reference sequence). CDR3 length: 14 residues. CDR3 region: CAWRFPGTPGGLFF. CDR3 DNA: TGTGCCTGGAGGTTCCCCGGGACTCCCGGGGGACTGTTTTTT. The entire variable domain, with the rest obtained from reference TRBV30 and TRBJ1-4, is as follows: SQTIHQWPATLVQPVGSPLSLECTVEGTSNPNLYWYRQAAGRGLQLLFYSVGIGQISSEVPQNLSASRPQDRQFILSSKKLLLSDSGFYLCAWRFPGTPGGLFFGSGTQLSVL.

This chain joins TRBV28 and TRBJ2-2; tentatively, D is TRBD1 (6 bases). Trimming shortened V by 5 bases and J by 7 bases, and 17 bases separated the two germline ends. The germline V gene encodes CDR1 MDHEN and CDR2 SYDVKM. The CDR3 covers 15 residues. As DNA, the CDR3 is TGTGCCAGCAGTGTATATCCAGGGGCGGGCGGGGAGCTGTTTTTT. Amino acid sequence: CASSVYPGAGGELFF. The whole variable domain, filled in from reference TRBV28 and TRBJ2-2, reads DVKVTQSSRYLVKRTGEKVFLECVQDMDHENMFWYRQDPGLGLRLIYFSYDVKMKEKGDIPEGYSVSREKKERFSLILESASTNQTSMYLCASSVYPGAGGELFFGEGSRLTVL.

The chain is built from TRBV2 and TRBJ2-3; D uncertain. Trimming removed 2 bases from V and 3 bases from J, with 18 bases in between. The CDR3 contains 17 residues. Looked up from germline, CDR1 is SNHLY and CDR2 is FYNNEI. The CDR3 is CASSEYTTGRSTDTQYF. The CDR3 bases are TGTGCCAGCAGTGAATACACAACCGGTCGTAGTACAGATACGCAGTATTTT.

V gene TRBV5-4 combines with J gene TRBJ1-2; D is unresolved. Per germline, CDR1 SGHNT and CDR2 YYREEE (reference sequence). Deletions cut 1 base from V and 1 base from J, with 5 bases between. CDR3 length: 13 amino acids. In nucleotides, the CDR3 is TGTGCCAGCAGCTTGAGAGTTAACTATGGCTACACCTTC. Protein: CASSLRVNYGYTF.

This clone appeared once. The CDR3 loop reads CASSFGREPSDTQYF. The CDR3 nucleotides are TGTGCCAGCAGCTTTGGACGAGAACCATCAGATACGCAGTATTTT. The chain recombines TRBV11-3 with TRBJ2-3; unclear D gene. CDR3 length equals 15 residues. Germline loops: CDR1 SGHNT, CDR2 YENEEA. V was shortened by 3 bases and J by 4 bases, with 14 bases between the two germline ends.

V gene TRBV30 combines with J gene TRBJ1-2, with D possibly matching TRBD1 (6 bases). The CDR3 extends over 16 amino acids. Germline V gives CDR1 GTSNPN, CDR2 SVGIG (reference sequence). V was pared by 1 base and J by 5 bases, with 20 bases between. The CDR3: CAWSATATGPRYGYTF. CDR3 coding DNA: TGTGCCTGGAGTGCCACCGCGACAGGACCTCGATATGGCTACACCTTC.

This clone was observed a single time. The V call is TRBV5-4, the J call TRBJ1-2; no clear D. CDR1 SGHNT and CDR2 YYREEE come from the germline V gene (reference sequence). Trimming left V 0 bases short and J 3 bases short, with 12 bases between. This CDR3 region has 15 residues. This CDR3 reads CASSLGRQVDYGYTF. The CDR3 nucleotides read TGTGCCAGCAGCTTGGGCAGGCAAGTCGACTATGGCTACACCTTC.

The count of this clone is one. The V gene is TRBV5-6, the J gene TRBJ1-1; perhaps TRBD1 as D (6 bases). CDR1 and CDR2 (germline): SGHDT, YYEEEE. The V end was cut by 3 bases, the J end by 4 bases, with 16 bases between. This CDR3 has 15 residues. The CDR3 protein is CASSSRQEGSTEAFF. The CDR3 DNA follows: TGTGCCAGCAGCTCCCGACAGGAAGGGAGCACTGAAGCTTTCTTT.

This chain links TRBV5-6 with TRBJ2-4, with D possibly being TRBD2 (6 bases). Germline CDR1 reads SGHDT; CDR2 reads YYEEEE. The CDR3 contains 17 residues. Trimming stripped 4 bases from V and 0 bases from J, with 17 bases between. The CDR3 nucleotides read TGTGCCAGCAGCCGGAGGGAGGCAGTTCTAGCCAAAAACATTCAGTACTTC. Encoded protein: CASSRREAVLAKNIQYF.